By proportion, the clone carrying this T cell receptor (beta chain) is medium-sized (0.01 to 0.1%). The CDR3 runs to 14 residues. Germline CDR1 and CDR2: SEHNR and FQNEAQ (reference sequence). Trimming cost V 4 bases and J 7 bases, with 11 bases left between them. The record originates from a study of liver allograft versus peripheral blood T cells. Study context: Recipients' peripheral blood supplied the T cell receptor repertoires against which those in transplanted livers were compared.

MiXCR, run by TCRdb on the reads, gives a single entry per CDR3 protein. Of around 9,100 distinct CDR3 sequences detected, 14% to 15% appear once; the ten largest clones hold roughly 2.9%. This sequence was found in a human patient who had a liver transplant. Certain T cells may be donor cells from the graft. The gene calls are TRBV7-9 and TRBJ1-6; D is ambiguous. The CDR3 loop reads CASSSGIGNSPLHF. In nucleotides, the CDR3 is TGTGCCAGCAGCTCTGGGATAGGGAATTCACCCCTCCACTTT.